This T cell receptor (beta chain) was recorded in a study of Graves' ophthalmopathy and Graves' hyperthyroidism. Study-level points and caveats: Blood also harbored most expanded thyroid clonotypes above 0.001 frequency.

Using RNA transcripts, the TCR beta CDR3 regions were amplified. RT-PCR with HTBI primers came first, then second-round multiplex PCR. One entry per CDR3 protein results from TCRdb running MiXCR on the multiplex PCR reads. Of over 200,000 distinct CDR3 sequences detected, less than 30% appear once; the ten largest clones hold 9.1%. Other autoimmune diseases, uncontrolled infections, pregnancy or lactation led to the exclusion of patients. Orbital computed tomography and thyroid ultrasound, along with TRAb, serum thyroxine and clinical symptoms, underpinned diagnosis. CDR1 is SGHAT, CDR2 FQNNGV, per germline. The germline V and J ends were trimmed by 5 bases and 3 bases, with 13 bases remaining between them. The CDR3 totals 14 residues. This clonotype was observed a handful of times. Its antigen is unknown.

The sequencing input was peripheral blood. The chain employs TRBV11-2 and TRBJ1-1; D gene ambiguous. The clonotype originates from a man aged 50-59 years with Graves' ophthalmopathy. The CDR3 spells CASSHTDTYTEAFF. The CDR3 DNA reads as TGTGCCAGCAGCCATACCGACACTTACACTGAAGCTTTCTTT. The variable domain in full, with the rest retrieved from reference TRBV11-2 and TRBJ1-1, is EAGVAQSPRYKIIEKRQSVAFWCNPISGHATLYWYQQILGQGPKLLIQFQNNGVVDDSQLPKDRFSAERLKGVDSTLKIQPAKLEDSAVYLCASSHTDTYTEAFFGQGTRLTVV.